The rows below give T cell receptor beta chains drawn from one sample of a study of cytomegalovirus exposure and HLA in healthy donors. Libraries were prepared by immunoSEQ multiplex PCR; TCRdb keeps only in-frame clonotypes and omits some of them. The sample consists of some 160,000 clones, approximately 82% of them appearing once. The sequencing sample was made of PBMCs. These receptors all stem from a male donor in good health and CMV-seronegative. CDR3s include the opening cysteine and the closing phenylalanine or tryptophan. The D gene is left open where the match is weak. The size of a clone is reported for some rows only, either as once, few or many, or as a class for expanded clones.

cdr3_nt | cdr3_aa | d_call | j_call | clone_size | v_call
TGTGCCAGCAGCCATGATTTACTGACAGGGATAAGTAACTATGGCTACACCTTC | CASSHDLLTGISNYGYTF | TRBD1 | TRBJ1-2 | - | TRBV4-2
TGCGCCAGCAGCCAAAACCTCCAGGTTGGGAATTCACCCCTCCACTTT | CASSQNLQVGNSPLHF | - | TRBJ1-6 | once | TRBV4-1
TGTGCCAGCAGTTTGGGAGGGTACGAGCAGTACTTC | CASSLGGYEQYF | TRBD2 | TRBJ2-7 | - | TRBV6-6
TGTGCCAGCAGCTTAGATCAGGATTGGAACACTGAAGCTTTCTTT | CASSLDQDWNTEAFF | - | TRBJ1-1 | - | TRBV11-2
TGTGCCAGCAGCCCCCTGAGGGAGGACGAGCAGTACTTC | CASSPLREDEQYF | - | TRBJ2-7 | few | TRBV7-6
TGTGCCAGCAGCCACCGGACAGGAACCTACAATGAGCAGTTCTTC | CASSHRTGTYNEQFF | TRBD1 | TRBJ2-1 | - | TRBV7-8
TGTGCCAGCAGTTTATTGGCCAGGGTGGCAGATACGCAGTATTTT | CASSLLARVADTQYF | - | TRBJ2-3 | - | TRBV28
TGTGCCAGCAGTTTCAGACAGGCTTACAATGAGCAGTTCTTC | CASSFRQAYNEQFF | - | TRBJ2-1 | - | TRBV28
TGTGCCAGCAGCCAAGAGGACAGGGGGCGCACCGGGGAGCTGTTTTTT | CASSQEDRGRTGELFF | TRBD1 | TRBJ2-2 | - | TRBV4-2
TGTGCCAGTAGCCGACCGGGACACCAGTATGGCTACACCTTC | CASSRPGHQYGYTF | - | TRBJ1-2 | - | TRBV19
TGTGCCAGCAGCTCCGACGGGAGGGCCGCGGGCACAGATACGCAGTATTTT | CASSSDGRAAGTDTQYF | TRBD2 | TRBJ2-3 | - | TRBV11-3
TGTGCCAGTAAATCTGGTGGGTTAGCGTCCGGAGAGACCCAGTACTTC | CASKSGGLASGETQYF | - | TRBJ2-5 | - | TRBV19
TGTGCCAGCAGTTTAGGCGGGGTCGGGGAGACCCAGTACTTC | CASSLGGVGETQYF | - | TRBJ2-5 | - | TRBV6-6
TGTGCCAGCAGTGAAAAGGCGGGGTTAAGCACAGATACGCAGTATTTT | CASSEKAGLSTDTQYF | - | TRBJ2-3 | few | TRBV6-1
TGTGCCAGCAGTGACCCCCAGGGGGCGCTAGGTGAAAAACTGTTTTTT | CASSDPQGALGEKLFF | TRBD1 | TRBJ1-4 | - | TRBV25-1
TGCGCCAGCAGCTGGACAGCCTACTCCTACAATGAGCAGTTCTTC | CASSWTAYSYNEQFF | - | TRBJ2-1 | - | TRBV5-1
TGTGCCAGCAGCCTAGACCGACTACTAGCGGAGCAGTTCTTC | CASSLDRLLAEQFF | TRBD2 | TRBJ2-1 | once | TRBV11-1
TGTGCCAGCAGCTTGGAGTACGGACTAGCGGGGGGCCACCAGTACTTC | CASSLEYGLAGGHQYF | TRBD2 | TRBJ2-5 | - | TRBV5-6
TGTGCCAGCAGCAGTAGCGGGGGGATCAGAGATACGCAGTATTTT | CASSSSGGIRDTQYF | TRBD2 | TRBJ2-3 | - | TRBV7-3
TGTGCCTGGAGTCGTACAGGTAGAGAGACCCAGTACTTC | CAWSRTGRETQYF | - | TRBJ2-5 | - | TRBV30
TGTGCCAGCCTCGAGAGCAGCACAGATACGCAGTATTTT | CASLESSTDTQYF | - | TRBJ2-3 | - | TRBV6-5
TGCGCCAGCAAAAAGGGAGGGAGGGCGGACGAGCAGTACTTC | CASKKGGRADEQYF | TRBD2 | TRBJ2-7 | - | TRBV23-1
TGTGCCAGCCTAGAAGGACAGCGAACCTCAAAGCAGTACTTC | CASLEGQRTSKQYF | - | TRBJ2-7 | few | TRBV28
TGTGCCAGCTCACCTGCGGGGGGAAACTACGAGCAGTACTTC | CASSPAGGNYEQYF | TRBD2 | TRBJ2-7 | - | TRBV18
TGTGCCAGCACCCGCCCCGGGAACAATGAGCAGTTCTTC | CASTRPGNNEQFF | - | TRBJ2-1 | - | TRBV7-9
TGTGCCAGCACGACTAGCGGGAGGGCCGCGACGAATGAGCAGTTCTTC | CASTTSGRAATNEQFF | TRBD2 | TRBJ2-1 | - | TRBV2
TGTGCTAGTGTTGGGGGACAGGGATACAATGAGCAGTTCTTC | CASVGGQGYNEQFF | TRBD1 | TRBJ2-1 | - | TRBV12-5
TGTGCCAGCAGCCAAGATATGGGAGCAGCCAGCTCCTACGAGCAGTACTTC | CASSQDMGAASSYEQYF | - | TRBJ2-7 | - | TRBV4-2
TGTGCCAGCAGTTACGAACCCCACGGAGGTCAGCCCCAGCATTTT | CASSYEPHGGQPQHF | - | TRBJ1-5 | - | TRBV28
TGTGCCAGCAGTTTACGCGGAACTAGCACAGATACGCAGTATTTT | CASSLRGTSTDTQYF | - | TRBJ2-3 | - | TRBV28
TGTGCCTGGAGTGTCGGACTCGGGCCGGCCAACGTCCTGACTTTC | CAWSVGLGPANVLTF | - | TRBJ2-6 | - | TRBV30
TGTGCTAGTGGTCGGGGGGGGGTTGAAAAACTGTTTTTT | CASGRGGVEKLFF | - | TRBJ1-4 | - | TRBV12-5
TGCGCCAGCAGTGAGATGGGGACATCTCAAGAGACCCAGTACTTC | CASSEMGTSQETQYF | - | TRBJ2-5 | few | TRBV10-1
TGTGCCAGCAGTGCCGCAGGGGGCGCAGGCAATGAGCAGTTCTTC | CASSAAGGAGNEQFF | TRBD1 | TRBJ2-1 | - | TRBV6-4
TGTGCCATCAGTGACAGGGAGGCAGATACGCAGTATTTT | CAISDREADTQYF | - | TRBJ2-3 | - | TRBV10-3
TGCGCCAGCAGCCCCGCCGGCTATGGCTACACCTTC | CASSPAGYGYTF | - | TRBJ1-2 | - | TRBV4-1
TGTGCCAGTAGTATACAGGAAAGCTCCTACAATGAGCAGTTCTTC | CASSIQESSYNEQFF | - | TRBJ2-1 | - | TRBV19
TGTGCCAGCAGTTACGGAGGGGGCAGTCAGCCCCAGCATTTT | CASSYGGGSQPQHF | TRBD1 | TRBJ1-5 | once | TRBV6-5
TGTGCCAGCAGTTACACTGGGGCGAGCAATCAGCCCCAGCATTTT | CASSYTGASNQPQHF | - | TRBJ1-5 | - | TRBV28
TGTGCCAGTAGTATCGGGACAGAGAATTACGAGCAGTACTTC | CASSIGTENYEQYF | TRBD1 | TRBJ2-7 | - | TRBV19
TGTGCCAGCAATCCCCAGGATAACACCGGGGAGCTGTTTTTT | CASNPQDNTGELFF | - | TRBJ2-2 | - | TRBV9
TGTGCCAGCAGCGTCGGAGGGTCCGGCTCCTACAATGAGCAGTTCTTC | CASSVGGSGSYNEQFF | - | TRBJ2-1 | - | TRBV9
TGTGCCACCAGCACCAACTACGAGCAGTACTTC | CATSTNYEQYF | - | TRBJ2-7 | - | TRBV15
TGCGCCAGCAGCCAAGTCGAGAAAGGGGGGGGCTTCGAGCAGTACTTC | CASSQVEKGGGFEQYF | - | TRBJ2-7 | - | TRBV4-3
TGCGCCAGCAGCTTGGCCCCGGAGTACACAGATACGCAGTATTTT | CASSLAPEYTDTQYF | - | TRBJ2-3 | - | TRBV5-1
TGTGCCAGCAGCCCACGACAGGGGAAAGAGACCCAGTACTTC | CASSPRQGKETQYF | TRBD1 | TRBJ2-5 | once | TRBV7-6
TGTGCAAGTCGCCTGGACAGGGTTAGTGGCTACACCTTC | CASRLDRVSGYTF | - | TRBJ1-2 | - | TRBV12-2
TGTGCCAGCAGCTTGGTTGGGGGGGAAGCAGAGGCTTTCTTT | CASSLVGGEAEAFF | - | TRBJ1-1 | - | TRBV7-9
TGTGCCTGTACGACTAGCGCCACGAACACCGGGGAGCTGTTTTTT | CACTTSATNTGELFF | TRBD2 | TRBJ2-2 | - | TRBV30